Listed here are 30 T cell receptor beta chains from one sample, sequenced in a study of early stage breast cancer tumors. Clones were sequenced by immunoSEQ multiplex PCR, and TCRdb holds only the in-frame ones, with some missing. This table holds some 72,000 clones, approximately 79% found once. Sequencing used blood. The receptor source for this set is a person in their sixties with breast cancer.

J is TRBJ2-2 and V is TRBV30, with 8 bases fitting TRBD2. Germline-derived CDR1 and CDR2 are GTSNPN and SVGIG (reference sequence). This CDR3 spans 16 amino acids. After removal of 0 bases from V and 2 bases from J, the junction contained 5 bases not matched to a gene. The CDR3 reads CAWSVLSGANTGELFF. CDR3 nucleotide sequence: TGTGCCTGGAGTGTACTTAGCGGGGCTAACACCGGGGAGCTGTTTTTT.

This chain joins TRBV7-3 and TRBJ2-1, with 14 bases matching TRBD2. Germline V gene lookup returns CDR1 SGHTA and CDR2 FQGTGA. V gave up 5 bases and J gave up 8 bases; unmatched junction bases: 8. CDR3 length: 16 residues. The CDR3 here is CASSARGLAGVYEQFF. CDR3 nucleotide sequence: TGTGCCAGCAGCGCTAGGGGACTAGCGGGGGTTTATGAGCAGTTCTTC.

This chain uses TRBV7-6 with TRBJ2-3, with D unclear. The germline V and J ends were trimmed by 2 bases and 4 bases, with 7 bases remaining between them. Germline-derived CDR1 and CDR2 are SGHVS and FNYEAQ. CDR3 length: 13 amino acids. DNA for the CDR3: TGTGCCAGCAGCTTAAACCCGGCAGATACGCAGTATTTT. Translating gives CASSLNPADTQYF.

This clone occurred a few times. The rearrangement joins TRBV11-3 to TRBJ2-2; 9 positions agree with TRBD1. CDR3 size: 14 residues. The V gene end was trimmed by 5 bases and the J gene end by 6 bases; junction bases not matched to a gene: 4. CDR1 SGHNT and CDR2 YENEEA come from the germline V gene. CDR3 nucleotide sequence: TGTGCCAGCAGCCACGACAGGGGGGCCGGGGAGCTGTTTTTT. Its translation: CASSHDRGAGELFF.

The rearrangement links TRBV27 to TRBJ1-5; D remains unclear. Germline CDR1 is MNHEY and CDR2 is SMNVEV (reference sequence). The CDR3 is 14 amino acids. V shed 9 bases and J shed 4 bases, with 16 bases lying between them. In DNA form, the CDR3 reads TGTGCCAGTGCAGGCGGCGGCCGAAATCAGCCCCAGCATTTT. The encoded protein is CASAGGGRNQPQHF.

This sequence joins TRBV18 and TRBJ2-1; unclear D gene. The CDR3 runs to 13 residues. Trimming removed 2 bases at V and 9 bases at J, with 11 bases between. CDR1 and CDR2 (germline): KGHSH, LQKENI. For the CDR3, the DNA is TGTGCCAGCTCACCAGGAGCCTCCGCTGAGCAGTTCTTC. Translation: CASSPGASAEQFF.

This clone was observed a handful of times. The J gene is TRBJ1-2, the V gene TRBV2, with D possibly being TRBD1 (5 bases). V lost 6 bases, J lost 5 bases, and 13 bases lay in between. CDR1 is SNHLY and CDR2 is FYNNEI in the germline V gene. This CDR3 spans 13 amino acids. The CDR3 loop reads CASRAGTSYGYTF. The CDR3 nucleotides are TGTGCCAGCAGGGCCGGGACCTCGTATGGCTACACCTTC.

V and J are TRBV7-8 and TRBJ2-4; 13 bases line up with TRBD2. Germline CDR1 reads SGHVS; CDR2 reads FQNEAQ. This CDR3 comprises 16 residues. Trimming took 6 bases from V and 4 from J; bases not matched to a gene: 6. Here the CDR3 DNA reads TGTGCCAGCAGGCCGGGACTAGCGGGGAAAAAAAACATTCAGTACTTC. Protein product: CASRPGLAGKKNIQYF.

This chain uses TRBV18 with TRBJ1-1, with D perhaps matching TRBD1 (5 bases). This CDR3 contains 14 residues. The germline gives CDR1 KGHSH, CDR2 LQKENI. V was trimmed by 1 base and J by 7 bases, leaving 13 bases between them. CDR3 loop: CASSPLTLTVEAFF. As DNA, the CDR3 is TGTGCCAGCTCACCACTAACCCTGACAGTTGAAGCTTTCTTT.

Written as DNA, the CDR3 is TGTGCCAGCAGCTTCCCCGACGCGGGGGGCAGCTCCTACGAGCAGTACTTC. Translation gives CASSFPDAGGSSYEQYF. The V and J genes are TRBV11-2 and TRBJ2-7, with 8 bases aligning to TRBD2. This CDR3 region has 17 residues. V lost 3 bases and J lost 0; bases outside the gene matches: 10. Germline V lookup: CDR1 SGHAT, CDR2 FQNNGV.

This chain joins TRBV7-9 and TRBJ2-7; weak D call: TRBD1 (6 bases). The germline V gene has CDR1 SEHNR and CDR2 FQNEAQ (reference sequence). CDR3 length equals 15 residues. The ends were cut back, 2 bases at V and 6 bases at J, with 17 bases in the middle. CDR3 residues: CASSLWGREFSEQYF. The CDR3 DNA reads as TGTGCCAGCAGCTTATGGGGGCGCGAATTTTCCGAGCAGTACTTC.

The genes are TRBV30 and TRBJ2-7; D gene unclear. The CDR3 length is 10 residues. Trimming pared 7 bases from V and 2 bases from J, leaving 6 bases between. Per germline, CDR1 GTSNPN and CDR2 SVGIG (reference sequence). This chain's CDR3 is CASGPYEQYF. CDR3 in DNA: TGTGCCTCAGGCCCCTACGAGCAGTACTTC.

The chain combines TRBV18 with TRBJ2-1; 7 bases are a match to TRBD2. The V and J ends lost 6 bases and 3 bases, in that order; junction bases with no gene match: 8. The CDR3 length is 15 residues. CDR1 and CDR2 from the germline V gene are KGHSH and LQKENI. The chain's CDR3 is CASSPFAGDYNEQFF. For the CDR3, the DNA is TGTGCCAGCTCTCCCTTTGCGGGAGACTACAATGAGCAGTTCTTC.

This chain connects TRBV6-1 to TRBJ2-2; D remains unclear. Per the germline V gene, CDR1 is MNHNS and CDR2 is SASEGT. The CDR3 is 13 residues long. Deletions cut 7 bases from V and 5 bases from J, with 11 bases between. This CDR3 reads CASIPGETGELFF. The CDR3 DNA reads as TGTGCCAGCATCCCGGGCGAGACCGGGGAGCTGTTTTTT.

This sequence joins TRBV7-6 and TRBJ1-3; TRBD1 might be the D (6 bases). The germline V gene encodes CDR1 SGHVS and CDR2 FNYEAQ. Trimming shortened V by 2 bases and J by 3 bases, and 17 bases separated the two germline ends. The CDR3 contains 17 residues. CDR3 in DNA: TGTGCCAGCAGCTTATATGGGGCAGGGGTCTTTGGAAACACCATATATTTT. It yields the protein CASSLYGAGVFGNTIYF.

The rearrangement uses TRBV7-2 and TRBJ2-2; D may be TRBD2 (6 bases). The CDR3 is made up of 15 amino acids. Looked up from germline, CDR1 is SGHTA and CDR2 is FQGNSA. V was trimmed by 5 bases and J by 7 bases, leaving 17 bases between them. Written as DNA, the CDR3 is TGTGCCAGCAGCGTCCGAGCGGGCCATTACGGGGAGCTGTTTTTT. This codes for CASSVRAGHYGELFF. Full variable domain (rest looked up from reference TRBV7-2 and TRBJ2-2): GAGVSQSPSNKVTEKGKDVELRCDPISGHTALYWYRQSLGQGLEFLIYFQGNSAPDKSGLPSDRFSAERTGGSVSTLTIQRTQQEDSAVYLCASSVRAGHYGELFFGEGSRLTVL.

This clone was recorded once. CDR3 coding DNA: TGCAGCGTTGAAGCAAAGGCAGGAGACTATGGCTACACCTTC. Translation: CSVEAKAGDYGYTF. The chain has TRBV29-1 and TRBJ1-2; D unresolved. CDR1 is SQVTM, CDR2 ANQGSEA, per germline. The V and J ends lost 1 base and 3 bases respectively, with 12 bases between them. This CDR3 comprises 14 residues.

The rearrangement uses TRBV30 and TRBJ2-5; D might be TRBD2 (6 bases). The germline CDR1 and CDR2 sequences are GTSNPN and SVGIG (reference sequence). The CDR3 covers 14 residues. V was trimmed by 5 bases and J by 3 bases, leaving 16 bases between them. CDR3 nucleotides: TGTGCCTGGGCCTTTAGCGGAGGCGAAGAGACCCAGTACTTC. The encoded protein is CAWAFSGGEETQYF.

V is TRBV29-1 and J is TRBJ2-1; 13 bases are shared with TRBD2. V lost 7 bases and J lost 6; bases outside the gene matches: 3. Germline V gene sequence: CDR1 SQVTM, CDR2 ANQGSEA. The CDR3 runs to 13 residues. CDR3 bases: TGCAGCGCTGGACTAGCGGGAGTCAATGAGCAGTTCTTC. Protein product: CSAGLAGVNEQFF.

This clone occurred a few times. J is TRBJ1-2 and V is TRBV4-1; 7 bases align to TRBD1. Germline CDR1 MGHRA, CDR2 YSYEKL. V lost 3 bases and J lost 5; bases outside the gene matches: 6. The CDR3 extends over 14 amino acids. CDR3 sequence reads: CASSHLRDSYGYTF. DNA of the CDR3: TGCGCCAGCAGCCACCTCCGGGACAGTTATGGCTACACCTTC.

The table lists this clone with a count of one. The rearrangement joins TRBV27 to TRBJ1-4; 7 nucleotides line up with TRBD1. The CDR3 covers 14 residues. V dropped 6 bases and J dropped 8; count of bases not matched to a gene: 9. Germline CDR1 is MNHEY and CDR2 is SMNVEV (reference sequence). For the CDR3, the DNA is TGTGCCAGCAGCCCTAGACAGGGACAGGAAAAACTGTTTTTT. It specifies CASSPRQGQEKLFF.

This chain connects TRBV7-2 to TRBJ2-3; D may be TRBD1 (5 bases). The CDR3 is made up of 12 amino acids. Germline CDR1 is SGHTA and CDR2 is FQGNSA. V shed 2 bases and J shed 7 bases, with 7 bases lying between them. The CDR3 nucleotides read TGTGCCAGCAGCTTACAGGGTAATACGCAGTATTTT. Protein product: CASSLQGNTQYF.

V is TRBV5-4 and J is TRBJ2-3; possibly TRBD1 for D (6 bases). The germline V and J ends were trimmed by 4 bases and 3 bases, with 21 bases remaining between them. The CDR3 loop spans 17 amino acids. CDR1 is SGHNT and CDR2 is YYREEE in the germline V gene (reference sequence). The CDR3 region has the DNA TGTGCCAGCAGCGAAGAACCAGGGGCCGCCGCAACAGATACGCAGTATTTT. It is translated as CASSEEPGAAATDTQYF.

The J gene is TRBJ2-5, the V gene TRBV12-5; D is undetermined. The CDR3 is 15 residues long. From germline, CDR1 is LGHNT and CDR2 FRNRAP. Deletions cut 6 bases from V and 4 bases from J, with 18 bases between. CDR3 amino acids: CASGPDSAVIETQYF. The CDR3, as DNA: TGTGCTAGTGGCCCCGATTCGGCGGTAATAGAGACCCAGTACTTC.

This sequence joins TRBV27 and TRBJ2-1; TRBD2 might be the D (5 bases). The CDR3 totals 12 residues. The germline gives CDR1 MNHEY, CDR2 SMNVEV (reference sequence). The V gene lost 8 bases and the J gene lost 5 bases, with 10 bases spanning the gap. The DNA of the CDR3 is TGTGCCAGCGGAGGTGTCCACAATGAGCAGTTCTTC. It encodes CASGGVHNEQFF.

The rearrangement joins TRBV7-9 to TRBJ2-3, with D perhaps TRBD2 (6 bases). From germline, CDR1 is SEHNR and CDR2 FQNEAQ (reference sequence). V lost 10 bases to trimming and J lost 9 bases, with 17 bases between them. The CDR3 totals 12 residues. The CDR3: CANLGPRGTQYF. CDR3 in DNA: TGTGCCAACCTCGGTCCACGGGGGACGCAGTATTTT.

J is TRBJ1-1 and V is TRBV11-3; tentatively, D is TRBD1 (5 bases). The CDR3 has 13 residues. The germline V gene encodes CDR1 SGHNT and CDR2 YENEEA. Trimming shortened V by 5 bases and J by 3 bases, and 10 bases separated the two germline ends. CDR3 bases: TGTGCCAGCAGCACTCGACAGTACACTGAAGCTTTCTTT. It codes for CASSTRQYTEAFF.

This sequence joins TRBV9 and TRBJ2-3, with a possible D match to TRBD2 (6 bases). Trimming pared 3 bases from V and 5 bases from J, leaving 10 bases between. Germline V gene data show CDR1 as SGDLS and CDR2 as YYNGEE. The CDR3 length is 13 residues. The chain's CDR3 is CASSARGLDTQYF. CDR3 DNA sequence: TGTGCCAGCAGCGCACGGGGGTTAGATACGCAGTATTTT.

The chain recombines TRBV9 with TRBJ2-5; TRBD2 might be the D (6 bases). V lost 4 bases, J lost 5 bases, and 18 bases lay in between. This CDR3 is 15 amino acids long. CDR1 SGDLS and CDR2 YYNGEE come from the germline V gene. The CDR3 region is CASSLNPGRGETQYF. CDR3 bases: TGTGCCAGCAGCCTAAATCCGGGACGGGGGGAGACCCAGTACTTC. The full variable domain, completed using reference TRBV9 and TRBJ2-5, is DSGVTQTPKHLITATGQRVTLRCSPRSGDLSVYWYQQSLDQGLQFLIQYYNGEERAKGNILERFSAQQFPDLHSELNLSSLELGDSALYFCASSLNPGRGETQYFGPGTRLLVL.

This clone occurred a few times. The J gene is TRBJ1-1, the V gene TRBV7-2; no firm D call. Germline CDR1 SGHTA, CDR2 FQGNSA. The CDR3 has 15 amino acids. The V end was cut by 5 bases, the J end by 1 base, with 14 bases between. DNA of the CDR3: TGTGCCAGCAGCCCGTTTCCGGGAACGAACACTGAAGCTTTCTTT. Translating it yields CASSPFPGTNTEAFF. The variable domain in full, completed from reference TRBV7-2 and TRBJ1-1, reads GAGVSQSPSNKVTEKGKDVELRCDPISGHTALYWYRQSLGQGLEFLIYFQGNSAPDKSGLPSDRFSAERTGGSVSTLTIQRTQQEDSAVYLCASSPFPGTNTEAFFGQGTRLTVV.